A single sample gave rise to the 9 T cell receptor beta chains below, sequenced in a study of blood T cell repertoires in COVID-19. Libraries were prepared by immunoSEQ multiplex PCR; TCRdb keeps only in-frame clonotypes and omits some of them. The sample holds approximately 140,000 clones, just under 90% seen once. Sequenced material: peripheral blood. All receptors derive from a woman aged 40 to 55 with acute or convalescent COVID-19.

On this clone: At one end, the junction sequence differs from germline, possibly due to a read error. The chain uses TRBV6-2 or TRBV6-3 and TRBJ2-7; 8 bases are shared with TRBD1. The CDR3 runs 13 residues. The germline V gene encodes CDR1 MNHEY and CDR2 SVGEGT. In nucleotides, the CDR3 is TGTGCCAGCAGTTACGAGGACAGGGAGTTGATACACTTC. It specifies CASSYEDRELIHF.

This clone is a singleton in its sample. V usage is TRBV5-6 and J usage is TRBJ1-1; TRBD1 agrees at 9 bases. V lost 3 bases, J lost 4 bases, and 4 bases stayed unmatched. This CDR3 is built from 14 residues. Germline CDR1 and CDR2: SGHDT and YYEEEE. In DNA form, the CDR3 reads TGTGCCAGCAGCTCGACAGGGGGGTCCACTGAAGCTTTCTTT. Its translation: CASSSTGGSTEAFF.

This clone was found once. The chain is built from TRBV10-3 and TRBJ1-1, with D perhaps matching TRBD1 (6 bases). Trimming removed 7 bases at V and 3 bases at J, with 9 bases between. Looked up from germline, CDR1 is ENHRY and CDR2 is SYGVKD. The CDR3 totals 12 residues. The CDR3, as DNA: TGTGCCATCACGGACAGCGACACTGAAGCTTTCTTT. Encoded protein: CAITDSDTEAFF.

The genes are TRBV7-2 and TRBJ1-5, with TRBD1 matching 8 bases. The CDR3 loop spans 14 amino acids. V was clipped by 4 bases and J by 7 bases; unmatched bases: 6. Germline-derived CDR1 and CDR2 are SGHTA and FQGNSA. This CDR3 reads CASSSQQGGQPQHF. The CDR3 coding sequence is TGTGCCAGCAGCTCCCAACAGGGGGGGCAGCCCCAGCATTTT.

Here the CDR3 reads CASSGQDYTDTQYF. The CDR3, as DNA: TGTGCCAGCAGCGGACAGGACTACACAGATACGCAGTATTTT. This rearrangement joins TRBV6-5 to TRBJ2-3; D possibly corresponds to TRBD1 (7 bases). CDR1 is MNHEY and CDR2 is SVGAGI in the germline V gene. The V end lost 6 bases, the J end lost 2 bases, and 12 bases lay between the germline ends. The CDR3 is 14 residues long.

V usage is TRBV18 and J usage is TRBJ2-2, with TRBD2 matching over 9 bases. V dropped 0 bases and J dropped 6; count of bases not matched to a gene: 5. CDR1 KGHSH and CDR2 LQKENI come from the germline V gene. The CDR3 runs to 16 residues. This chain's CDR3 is CASSPPTGLASGELFF. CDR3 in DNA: TGTGCCAGCTCACCACCTACGGGACTAGCCTCCGGGGAGCTGTTTTTT.

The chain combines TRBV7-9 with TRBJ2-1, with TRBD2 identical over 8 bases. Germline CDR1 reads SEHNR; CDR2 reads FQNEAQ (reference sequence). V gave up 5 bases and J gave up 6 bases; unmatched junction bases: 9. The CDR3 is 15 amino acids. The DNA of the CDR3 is TGTGCCAGCAGCGGCCGGGGGGGGCCGTCCAATGAGCAGTTCTTC. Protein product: CASSGRGGPSNEQFF.

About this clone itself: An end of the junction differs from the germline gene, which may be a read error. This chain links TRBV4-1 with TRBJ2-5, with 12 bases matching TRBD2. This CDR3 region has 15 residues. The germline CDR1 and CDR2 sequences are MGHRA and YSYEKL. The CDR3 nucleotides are TGCGCCAGCAGCCCTCGGACTAGCGGGGCCGAGAACCAGTACTTC. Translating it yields CASSPRTSGAENQYF.

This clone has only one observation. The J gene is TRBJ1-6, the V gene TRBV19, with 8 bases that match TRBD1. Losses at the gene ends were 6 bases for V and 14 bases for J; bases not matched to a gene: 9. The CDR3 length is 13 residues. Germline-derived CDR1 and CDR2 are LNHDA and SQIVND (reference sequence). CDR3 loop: CASSPTGAVSLHF. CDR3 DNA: TGTGCCAGTAGCCCGACAGGGGCAGTATCCCTCCACTTT.